The 23 T cell receptor beta chains below come from one sample, sequenced in a study of shared clonotypes between healthy human individuals. Naive CD8 cells comprised CD45RO-negative, CCR7-positively selected cells, excluding terminally differentiated effector memory CD45RA+ cells. Sequencing used immunoSEQ multiplex PCR; TCRdb keeps in-frame clones, though not all of them. The data hold millions of clones, with about 92% observed a single time. Specimen: naive CD8+ T cells from PBMCs. The origin of the receptors is a man aged 18 to 30 in good health. Some clones in this sample may be carry-over from other donors' samples.

The chain combines TRBV15 with TRBJ2-3, with TRBD2 matching over 13 bases. This CDR3 comprises 18 residues. The trim removed 8 bases at V and 4 bases at J, leaving 15 bases unmatched. CDR1 and CDR2 from the germline V gene are LNHNV and YYDKDF (reference sequence). The DNA for the CDR3 is TGTGCCACCGACGATAGAGGACTAGCGGGAGTTGGGGCAGATACGCAGTATTTT. Amino acids: CATDDRGLAGVGADTQYF.

The chain links TRBV27 to TRBJ1-4, with 7 bases aligning to TRBD1. The ends lost 5 bases at V and 8 bases at J; junction bases unmatched: 8. CDR1 is MNHEY, CDR2 SMNVEV, per germline (reference sequence). This CDR3 has 14 residues. CDR3: CASSPRTGWEKLFF. The CDR3 DNA sequence: TGTGCCAGCAGTCCCCGGACAGGTTGGGAAAAACTGTTTTTT.

V and J are TRBV28 and TRBJ2-7, with TRBD2 matching over 7 bases. V shed 10 bases and J 0 bases; nucleotides not matched to a gene: 18. The CDR3 covers 17 residues. CDR1 MDHEN and CDR2 SYDVKM come from the germline V gene. In DNA form, the CDR3 reads TGTGCCACCAACCAACCCCCTTGGGCTAGCGGCTCCTACGAGCAGTACTTC. Translation: CATNQPPWASGSYEQYF.

CDR3 DNA sequence: TGTGCCAGCAGCTTAGGGGTTGGCACTGAAGCTTTCTTT. Translation gives CASSLGVGTEAFF. The chain recombines TRBV11-1 with TRBJ1-1, with D hard to call. V was cut by 1 base and J by 4 bases, with 7 bases left in between. CDR1 is SGHAT and CDR2 is FQDESV in the germline V gene (reference sequence). This CDR3 comprises 13 residues.

In DNA, the CDR3 is TGTGCCATCAGCTCGATGAGGGACAGACTTGACACTGAAGCTTTCTTT. This translates into CAISSMRDRLDTEAFF. V and J are TRBV10-3 and TRBJ1-1; 7 positions agree with TRBD1. CDR3 length equals 16 residues. The V and J ends lost 6 bases and 3 bases, in that order; junction bases with no gene match: 13. Germline values: CDR1 ENHRY, CDR2 SYGVKD.

The chain joins TRBV28 to TRBJ1-2; the D gene is possibly TRBD1 (5 bases). CDR1 and CDR2 from the germline V gene are MDHEN and SYDVKM. V lost 5 bases to trimming and J lost 4 bases, with 17 bases between them. CDR3 length: 15 residues. The DNA for the CDR3 is TGTGCCAGCAGTCCCCCTCGCGGGGGAATCTATGGCTACACCTTC. This gives the protein CASSPPRGGIYGYTF.

This chain's CDR3 is CASREQDNYGYTF. For the CDR3, the DNA is TGTGCCAGCAGAGAACAGGACAACTATGGCTACACCTTC. The chain has TRBV6-1 and TRBJ1-2, with TRBD1 as a possible D gene (5 bases). CDR3 length equals 13 residues. Between the trimmed V and J ends, which lost 6 bases and 2 bases, there was a span of 10 bases. Germline V gene lookup returns CDR1 MNHNS and CDR2 SASEGT.

The chain employs TRBV7-9 and TRBJ2-3; D gene unclear. The CDR3 is 15 amino acids. Trimming took 5 bases from V and 12 from J, leaving 24 bases between them. Germline V lookup: CDR1 SEHNR, CDR2 FQNEAQ (reference sequence). For the CDR3, the DNA is TGTGCCAGCAGCCCCCGTTGGGGTGCTGGCCCCACTCAGTATTTT. Translating gives CASSPRWGAGPTQYF.

As regards this clone: The same CDR3 can be traced to other DNA sequences in this sample. The chain has TRBV7-9 and TRBJ1-1; the D is unclear. V was trimmed by 1 base and J by 8 bases, leaving 8 bases between them. There are 12 residues in the CDR3. Germline CDR1 SEHNR, CDR2 FQNEAQ (reference sequence). CDR3 region: CASSLGNREAFF. CDR3 DNA: TGTGCCAGCAGCTTAGGTAACAGAGAAGCTTTCTTT.

This chain joins TRBV13 and TRBJ1-4, with 10 bases lining up with TRBD1. This CDR3 spans 18 amino acids. V trimming: 1 base; J trimming: 7 bases; junction bases outside the gene matches: 12. Germline CDR1 PRHDT, CDR2 FYEKMQ (reference sequence). CDR3 sequence reads: CASSLARTGGPSAEKLFF. The CDR3 bases are TGTGCCAGCAGCTTAGCTCGGACAGGGGGACCTTCTGCTGAAAAACTGTTTTTT.

This chain joins TRBV6-5 and TRBJ2-3; D remains unclear. Looked up from germline, CDR1 is MNHEY and CDR2 is SVGAGI. The ends were cut back, 0 bases at V and 0 bases at J, with 10 bases in the middle. CDR3 length equals 16 residues. The CDR3 spells CASSYSTEASTDTQYF. CDR3 sequence (DNA): TGTGCCAGCAGTTACTCGACTGAAGCTAGCACAGATACGCAGTATTTT.

About this clone itself: At the DNA level, this CDR3 is encoded by other sequences in the same sample as well. This chain uses TRBV27 with TRBJ2-1; no clear D. V lost 6 bases and J 6 bases, leaving 6 bases between the germline ends. Germline V gene sequence: CDR1 MNHEY, CDR2 SMNVEV (reference sequence). The CDR3 consists of 11 residues. This CDR3 is CASSLSNEQFF. Here the CDR3 DNA reads TGTGCCAGCAGCCTTAGCAATGAGCAGTTCTTC.

The chain combines TRBV6-1 with TRBJ1-5, with TRBD1 as a possible D gene (6 bases). Per germline, CDR1 MNHNS and CDR2 SASEGT. The CDR3 consists of 15 residues. V was pared by 2 bases and J by 4 bases, with 12 bases between. CDR3 DNA sequence: TGTGCCAGCAGTGAATTGCGAGGGGGGAATCAGCCCCAGCATTTT. This codes for CASSELRGGNQPQHF.

This clone was observed a few times. The genes are TRBV28 and TRBJ1-1, with 10 bases that match TRBD1. CDR1 MDHEN and CDR2 SYDVKM come from the germline V gene. The V gene end was trimmed by 6 bases and the J gene end by 6 bases; junction bases not matched to a gene: 7. The CDR3 is 14 residues long. CDR3 sequence (DNA): TGTGCCAGCAGCCCGACAGGGGGCGTGCCTGAAGCTTTCTTT. Encoded protein: CASSPTGGVPEAFF.

This chain connects TRBV5-1 to TRBJ2-7; D is uncertain. Germline V gene sequence: CDR1 SGHRS, CDR2 YFSETQ. This CDR3 contains 13 residues. V was clipped by 2 bases and J by 8 bases, with 14 bases between them. CDR3 bases: TGCGCCAGCAGCTTTTTGCCCGGAATACAGCAGTACTTC. Encoded protein: CASSFLPGIQQYF.

This chain connects TRBV5-1 to TRBJ2-7; TRBD1 might be the D (5 bases). V gave up 0 bases and J gave up 5 bases, with 12 bases separating them. CDR3 length: 14 residues. Per the germline V gene, CDR1 is SGHRS and CDR2 is YFSETQ. The CDR3 protein is CASSLEWEGDEQYF. CDR3 bases: TGCGCCAGCAGCTTGGAGTGGGAAGGGGACGAGCAGTACTTC.

The chain combines TRBV10-3 with TRBJ2-1; D is possibly TRBD2 (5 bases). Trimming removed 4 bases at V and 0 bases at J, with 16 bases between. The CDR3 is 17 amino acids. Germline CDR1 and CDR2: ENHRY and SYGVKD. Written as DNA, the CDR3 is TGTGCCATCAGTGGGGAACTAGGTTTAAGCTCCTACAATGAGCAGTTCTTC. This translates into CAISGELGLSSYNEQFF.

This chain uses TRBV28 with TRBJ1-2, with D tentatively TRBD1 (5 bases). The CDR3 runs 12 residues. Per the germline V gene, CDR1 is MDHEN and CDR2 is SYDVKM. Trimming removed 7 bases from V and 6 bases from J, with 12 bases in between. The CDR3 DNA reads TGTGCCAGCACCACACCGGGGGATGGCTACACCTTC. Translated: CASTTPGDGYTF.

This clone appeared a single time. The genes are TRBV4-2 and TRBJ2-2; 7 nucleotides match TRBD2. Germline V gene sequence: CDR1 LGHNA, CDR2 YNFKEQ. Trimming took 4 bases from V and 7 from J; bases not matched to a gene: 3. This CDR3 contains 13 residues. CDR3 amino acids: CASSPGTNGELFF. CDR3 in DNA: TGTGCCAGCAGCCCAGGGACTAACGGGGAGCTGTTTTTT.

This clone was picked up one time. The sample has other DNA sequences that encode this CDR3 too. The rearrangement uses TRBV9 and TRBJ1-5, with D perhaps TRBD1 (6 bases). Trimming took 8 bases from V and 1 from J, leaving 13 bases between them. The CDR3 sequence is 14 residues long. CDR1 is SGDLS and CDR2 is YYNGEE in the germline V gene. This CDR3 is CASSGGASNQPQHF. In DNA, the CDR3 is TGTGCCAGTTCGGGGGGCGCAAGCAATCAGCCCCAGCATTTT.

The chain links TRBV30 to TRBJ2-1; D not certain. CDR3 length: 13 amino acids. Germline-derived CDR1 and CDR2 are GTSNPN and SVGIG (reference sequence). Trimming took off 0 bases at V and 8 bases at J, with 11 bases between the two ends. Written as DNA, the CDR3 is TGTGCCTGGAGTGTTATGTCTTCTGATGAGCAGTTCTTC. Its protein product is CAWSVMSSDEQFF.

This chain uses TRBV10-3 with TRBJ2-7, with TRBD2 matching over 7 bases. The CDR3 runs 13 residues. The trim removed 10 bases at V and 2 bases at J, leaving 8 bases unmatched. Germline CDR1 is ENHRY and CDR2 is SYGVKD. The DNA for the CDR3 is TGTGCCACCGAAACCGGGACTACCTACGAGCAGTACTTC. Protein: CATETGTTYEQYF.

V usage is TRBV19 and J usage is TRBJ2-1; D may match TRBD1 or TRBD2 (5 bases each). V lost 7 bases to trimming and J lost 7 bases, with 11 bases between them. The length of the CDR3 is 12 residues. The germline CDR1 and CDR2 sequences are LNHDA and SQIVND (reference sequence). The CDR3 DNA sequence: TGTGCCAGTAAAAATGGGGGAAATGAGCAGTTCTTC. Protein product: CASKNGGNEQFF.